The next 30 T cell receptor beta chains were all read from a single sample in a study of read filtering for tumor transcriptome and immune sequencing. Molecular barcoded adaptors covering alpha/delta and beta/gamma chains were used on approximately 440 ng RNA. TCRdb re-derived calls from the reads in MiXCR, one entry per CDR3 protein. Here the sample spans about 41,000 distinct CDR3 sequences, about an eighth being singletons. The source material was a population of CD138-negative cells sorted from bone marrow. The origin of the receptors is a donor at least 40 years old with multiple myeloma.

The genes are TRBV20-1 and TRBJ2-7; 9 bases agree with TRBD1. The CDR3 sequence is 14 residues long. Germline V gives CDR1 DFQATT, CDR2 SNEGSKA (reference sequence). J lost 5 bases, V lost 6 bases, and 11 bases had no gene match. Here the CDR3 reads CSAFPGQGTNEQYF. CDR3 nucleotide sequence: TGCAGTGCCTTTCCCGGACAGGGGACGAACGAGCAGTACTTC.

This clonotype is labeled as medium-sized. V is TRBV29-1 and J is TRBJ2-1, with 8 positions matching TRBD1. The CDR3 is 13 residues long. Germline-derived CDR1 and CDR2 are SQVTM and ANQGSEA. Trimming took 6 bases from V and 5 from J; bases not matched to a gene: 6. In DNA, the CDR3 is TGCAGCGTGGTGACAGGGGAACACAATGAGCAGTTCTTC. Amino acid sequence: CSVVTGEHNEQFF.

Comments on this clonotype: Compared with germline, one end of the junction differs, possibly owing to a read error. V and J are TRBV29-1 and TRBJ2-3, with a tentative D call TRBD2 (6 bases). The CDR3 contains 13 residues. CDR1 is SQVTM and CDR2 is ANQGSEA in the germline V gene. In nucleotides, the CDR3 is TGCAGCGTTGAAGTGGGAGGCACAGATGCGCAGTATTTT. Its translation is CSVEVGGTDAQYF.

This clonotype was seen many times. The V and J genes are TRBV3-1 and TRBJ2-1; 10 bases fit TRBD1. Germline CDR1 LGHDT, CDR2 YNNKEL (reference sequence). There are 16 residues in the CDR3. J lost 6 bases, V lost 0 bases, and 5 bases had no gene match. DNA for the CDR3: TGTGCCAGCAGCCAAGATCCCGGGACAGGGGCCAATGAGCAGTTCTTC. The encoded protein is CASSQDPGTGANEQFF.

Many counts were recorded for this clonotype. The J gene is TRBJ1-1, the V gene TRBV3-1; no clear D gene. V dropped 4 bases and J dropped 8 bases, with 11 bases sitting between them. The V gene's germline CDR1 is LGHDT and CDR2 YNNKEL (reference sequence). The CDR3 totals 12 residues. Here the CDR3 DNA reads TGTGCCAGCAGCCCAATGGGAGAAGAAGCTTTCTTT. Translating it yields CASSPMGEEAFF.

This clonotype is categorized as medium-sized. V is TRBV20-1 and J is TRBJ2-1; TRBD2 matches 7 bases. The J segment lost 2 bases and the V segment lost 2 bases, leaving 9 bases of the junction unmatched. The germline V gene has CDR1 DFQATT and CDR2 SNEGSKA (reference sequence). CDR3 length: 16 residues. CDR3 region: CSARTLSGLAYNEQFF. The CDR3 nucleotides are TGCAGTGCTAGAACCCTCAGCGGACTAGCCTACAATGAGCAGTTCTTC.

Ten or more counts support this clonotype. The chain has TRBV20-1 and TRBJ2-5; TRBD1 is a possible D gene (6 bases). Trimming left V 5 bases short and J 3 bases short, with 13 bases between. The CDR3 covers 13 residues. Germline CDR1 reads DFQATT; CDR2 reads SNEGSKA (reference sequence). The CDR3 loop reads CSALITGKETQYF. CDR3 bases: TGCAGTGCTTTGATAACAGGGAAAGAGACCCAGTACTTC.

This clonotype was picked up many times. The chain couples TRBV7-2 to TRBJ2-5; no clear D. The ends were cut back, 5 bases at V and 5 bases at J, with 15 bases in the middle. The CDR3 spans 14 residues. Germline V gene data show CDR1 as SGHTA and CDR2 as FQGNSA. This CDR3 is CASSPRARRETQYF. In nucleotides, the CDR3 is TGTGCCAGCAGCCCCCGCGCTAGGCGCGAGACCCAGTACTTC.

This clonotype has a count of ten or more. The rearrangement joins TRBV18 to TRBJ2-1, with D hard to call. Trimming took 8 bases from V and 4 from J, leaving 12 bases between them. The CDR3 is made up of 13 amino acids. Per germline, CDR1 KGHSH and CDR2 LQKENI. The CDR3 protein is CASTRHRYNEQFF. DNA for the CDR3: TGTGCCAGCACTCGACACCGATACAATGAGCAGTTCTTC.

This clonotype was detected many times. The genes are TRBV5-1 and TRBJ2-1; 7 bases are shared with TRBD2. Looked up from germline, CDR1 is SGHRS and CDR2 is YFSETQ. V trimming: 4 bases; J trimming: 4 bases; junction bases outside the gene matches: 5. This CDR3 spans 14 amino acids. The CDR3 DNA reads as TGCGCCAGCAGCCCAACTAGCGTGTACAATGAGCAGTTCTTC. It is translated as CASSPTSVYNEQFF.

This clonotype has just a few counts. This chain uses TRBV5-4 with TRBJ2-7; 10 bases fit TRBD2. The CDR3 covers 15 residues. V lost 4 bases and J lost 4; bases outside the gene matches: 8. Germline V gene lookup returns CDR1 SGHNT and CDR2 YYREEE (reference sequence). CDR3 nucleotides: TGTGCCAGCAGCGATTCTCGACTAGCGGGTTACGAGCAGTACTTC. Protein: CASSDSRLAGYEQYF. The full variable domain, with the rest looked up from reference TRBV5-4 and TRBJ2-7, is ETGVTQSPTHLIKTRGQQVTLRCSSQSGHNTVSWYQQALGQGPQFIFQYYREEENGRGNFPPRFSGLQFPNYSSELNVNALELDDSALYLCASSDSRLAGYEQYFGPGTRLTVT.

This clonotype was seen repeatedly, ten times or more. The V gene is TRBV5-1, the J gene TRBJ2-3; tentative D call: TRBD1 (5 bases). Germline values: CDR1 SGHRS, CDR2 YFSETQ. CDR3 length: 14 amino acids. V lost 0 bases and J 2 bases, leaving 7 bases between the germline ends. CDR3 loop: CASSLGTNTDTQYF. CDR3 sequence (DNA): TGCGCCAGCAGCTTGGGGACAAACACAGATACGCAGTATTTT. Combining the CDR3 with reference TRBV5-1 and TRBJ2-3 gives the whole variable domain KAGVTQTPRYLIKTRGQQVTLSCSPISGHRSVSWYQQTPGQGLQFLFEYFSETQRNKGNFPGRFSGRQFSNSRSEMNVSTLELGDSALYLCASSLGTNTDTQYFGPGTRLTVL.

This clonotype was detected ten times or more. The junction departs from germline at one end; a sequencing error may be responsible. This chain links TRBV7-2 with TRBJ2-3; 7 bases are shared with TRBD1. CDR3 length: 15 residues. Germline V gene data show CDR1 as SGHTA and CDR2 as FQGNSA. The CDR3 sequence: CAISRDRQYTDTQYF. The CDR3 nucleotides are TGTGCCATCAGCCGGGACAGACAATACACAGATACGCAGTATTTT.

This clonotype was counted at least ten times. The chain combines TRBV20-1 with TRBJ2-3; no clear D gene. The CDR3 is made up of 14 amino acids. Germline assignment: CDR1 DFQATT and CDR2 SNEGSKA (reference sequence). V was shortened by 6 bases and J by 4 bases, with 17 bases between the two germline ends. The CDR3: CSAFRASPADTQYF. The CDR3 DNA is TGCAGTGCCTTTAGGGCCTCACCCGCAGATACGCAGTATTTT.

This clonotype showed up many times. In DNA form, the CDR3 reads TGTGCCAGCAGCCAAGATCATGTGGGAGATGGTACGGGGCAAGAGACCCAGTACTTC. Residues: CASSQDHVGDGTGQETQYF. V is TRBV3-1 and J is TRBJ2-5; possible D gene TRBD2, 5 bases. Germline loops: CDR1 LGHDT, CDR2 YNNKEL (reference sequence). With 0 bases removed from V and 2 bases from J, the gap between germline ends came to 22 bases. The CDR3 has 19 residues.

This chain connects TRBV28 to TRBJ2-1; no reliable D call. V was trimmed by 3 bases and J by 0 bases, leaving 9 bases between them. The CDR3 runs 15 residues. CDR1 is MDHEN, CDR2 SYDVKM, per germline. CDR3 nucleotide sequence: TGTGCCAGCAGTTTCACGGAACGCTCCTACAATGAGCAGTTCTTC. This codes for CASSFTERSYNEQFF.

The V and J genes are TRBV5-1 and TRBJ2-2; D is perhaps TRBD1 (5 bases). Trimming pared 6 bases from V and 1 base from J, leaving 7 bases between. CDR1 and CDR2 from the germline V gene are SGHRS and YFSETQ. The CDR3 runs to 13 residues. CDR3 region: CASTQENTGELFF. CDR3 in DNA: TGCGCCAGCACACAGGAGAACACCGGGGAGCTGTTTTTT.

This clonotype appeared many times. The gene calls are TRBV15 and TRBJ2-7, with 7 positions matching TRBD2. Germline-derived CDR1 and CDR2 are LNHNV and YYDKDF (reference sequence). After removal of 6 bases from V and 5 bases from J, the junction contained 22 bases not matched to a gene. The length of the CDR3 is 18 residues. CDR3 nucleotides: TGTGCCACCAGTGCGGTAGGGCTAGCGGAGGGTCAAACCCACGAGCAGTACTTC. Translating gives CATSAVGLAEGQTHEQYF.

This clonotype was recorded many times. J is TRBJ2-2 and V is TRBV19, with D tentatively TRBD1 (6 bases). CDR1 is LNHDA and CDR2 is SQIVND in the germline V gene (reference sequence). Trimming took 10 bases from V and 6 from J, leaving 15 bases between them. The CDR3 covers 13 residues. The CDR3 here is CAIGFRGSGELFF. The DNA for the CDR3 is TGTGCCATCGGATTCAGGGGTTCCGGGGAGCTGTTTTTT.

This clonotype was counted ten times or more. The CDR3 reads CASRPVGRGETQYF. The CDR3 DNA reads as TGTGCCAGCAGGCCGGTAGGAAGGGGCGAGACCCAGTACTTC. V usage is TRBV28 and J usage is TRBJ2-5, with D possibly being TRBD1 (5 bases). V was pared by 6 bases and J by 5 bases, with 16 bases between. Per the germline V gene, CDR1 is MDHEN and CDR2 is SYDVKM. The CDR3 has 14 amino acids.

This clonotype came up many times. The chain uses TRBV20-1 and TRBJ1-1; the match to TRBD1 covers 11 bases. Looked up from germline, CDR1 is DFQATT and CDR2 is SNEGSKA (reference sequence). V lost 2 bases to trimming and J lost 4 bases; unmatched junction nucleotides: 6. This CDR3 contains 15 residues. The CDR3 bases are TGCAGTGCTAGATCCCAGGACAGGGGGCTCACTGAAGCTTTCTTT. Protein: CSARSQDRGLTEAFF.

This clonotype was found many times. This CDR3 reads CASSPRSKTSSQNNEQFF. Written as DNA, the CDR3 is TGTGCCAGCTCACCACGGTCAAAGACTAGCAGTCAGAACAATGAGCAGTTCTTC. The V call is TRBV18, the J call TRBJ2-1, with 7 bases that match TRBD2. CDR3 length: 18 amino acids. Germline V lookup: CDR1 KGHSH, CDR2 LQKENI. The junction had 14 bases not matched to a gene; V was cut back by 1 base and J by 5 bases.

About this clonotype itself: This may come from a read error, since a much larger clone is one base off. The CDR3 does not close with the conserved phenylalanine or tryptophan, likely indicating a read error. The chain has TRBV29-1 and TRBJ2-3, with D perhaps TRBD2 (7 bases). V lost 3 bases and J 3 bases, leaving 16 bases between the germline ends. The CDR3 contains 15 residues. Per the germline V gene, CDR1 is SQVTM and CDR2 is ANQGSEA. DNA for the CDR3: TGCAGCGTTGAGAAAATGGGGGGGGCAACAGATACGCAGTATTCT. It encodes CSVEKMGGATDTQYS.

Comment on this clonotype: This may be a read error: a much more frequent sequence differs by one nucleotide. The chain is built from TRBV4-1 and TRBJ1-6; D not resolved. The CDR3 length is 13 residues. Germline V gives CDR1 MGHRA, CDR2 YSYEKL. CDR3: CASSLVLDSPRHF. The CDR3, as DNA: TGCGCCAGCAGCCTAGTCCTGGACTCACCCCGCCACTTT.

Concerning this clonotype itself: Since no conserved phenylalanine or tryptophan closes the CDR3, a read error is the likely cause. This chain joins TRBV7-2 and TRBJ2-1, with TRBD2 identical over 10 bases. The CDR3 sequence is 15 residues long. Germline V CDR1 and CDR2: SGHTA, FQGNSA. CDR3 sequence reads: CASGLVSGRRDEQFL. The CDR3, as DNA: TGTGCCAGCGGCTTAGTTAGCGGGAGGAGGGATGAGCAGTTCCTC.

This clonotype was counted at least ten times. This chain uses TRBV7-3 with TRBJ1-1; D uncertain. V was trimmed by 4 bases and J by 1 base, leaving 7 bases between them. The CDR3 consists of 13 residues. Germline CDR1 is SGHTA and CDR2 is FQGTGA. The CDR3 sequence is CASSSQSNTEAFF. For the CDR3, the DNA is TGTGCCAGCAGCTCTCAGTCGAACACTGAAGCTTTCTTT.

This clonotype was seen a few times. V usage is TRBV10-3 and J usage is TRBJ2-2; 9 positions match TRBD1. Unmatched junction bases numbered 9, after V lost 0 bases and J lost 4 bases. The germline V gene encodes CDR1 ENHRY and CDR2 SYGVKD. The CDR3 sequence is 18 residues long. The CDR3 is CAISESDRGKRPTGELFF. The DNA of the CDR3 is TGTGCCATCAGTGAGTCTGACAGGGGGAAACGTCCCACCGGGGAGCTGTTTTTT.

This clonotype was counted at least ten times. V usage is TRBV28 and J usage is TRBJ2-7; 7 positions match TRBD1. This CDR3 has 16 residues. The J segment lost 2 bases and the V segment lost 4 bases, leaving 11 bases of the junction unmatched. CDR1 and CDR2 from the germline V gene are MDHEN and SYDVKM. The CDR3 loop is CASSYWGTVPTYEQYF. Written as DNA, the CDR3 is TGTGCCAGCAGTTACTGGGGGACAGTCCCCACCTACGAGCAGTACTTC.

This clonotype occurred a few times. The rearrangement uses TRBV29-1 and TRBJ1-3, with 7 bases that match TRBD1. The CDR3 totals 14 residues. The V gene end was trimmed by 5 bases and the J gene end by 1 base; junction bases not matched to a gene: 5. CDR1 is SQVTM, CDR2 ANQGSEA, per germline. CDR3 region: CSVRDSDSGNTIYF. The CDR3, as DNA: TGCAGCGTTAGGGACAGTGATTCTGGAAACACCATATATTTT. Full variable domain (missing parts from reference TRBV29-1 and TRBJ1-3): SAVISQKPSRDICQRGTSLTIQCQVDSQVTMMFWYRQQPGQSLTLIATANQGSEATYESGFVIDKFPISRPNLTFSTLTVSNMSPEDSSIYLCSVRDSDSGNTIYFGEGSWLTVV.

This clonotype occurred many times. The CDR3 DNA is TGCGCCAGCAGCCAACTGACAGGCAGCTCCTACGAGCAGTACTTC. This translates into CASSQLTGSSYEQYF. This chain links TRBV4-1 with TRBJ2-7; possibly TRBD1 for D (6 bases). This CDR3 comprises 15 residues. Germline CDR1 is MGHRA and CDR2 is YSYEKL. V was clipped by 2 bases and J by 0 bases, with 11 bases between them.